Listed below are T cell receptor beta chains from one sample, sequenced in a study of cytomegalovirus exposure and HLA in healthy donors. The method was immunoSEQ multiplex PCR; TCRdb's version includes in-frame clones alone and lacks a portion of them. The sample includes roughly 150,000 clones, about 80% of them seen just once. Material: PBMCs. The source of these receptors is a woman aged 40-49 years in good health and CMV-seropositive. Each CDR3 is given with its conserved first and last residue. The order of the fields is D gene, J gene, V gene, clone size, CDR3 protein, CDR3 DNA. D genes are given only for firm matches. Clone size is given for some rows only: seen once, a few or many times, or a class if the clone is expanded.

D: TRBD2
J: TRBJ2-7
V: TRBV6-1
size: NA
CDR3: CASTERLAAYEQYF
DNA: TGTGCCAGCACCGAAAGACTAGCGGCGTACGAGCAGTACTTC

D: NA
J: TRBJ1-5
V: TRBV28
size: NA
CDR3: CASSPGGSNQPQHF
DNA: TGTGCCAGCAGTCCGGGGGGTTCCAATCAGCCCCAGCATTTT

D: NA
J: TRBJ1-1
V: TRBV5-5
size: NA
CDR3: CASSLQGTTEAFF
DNA: TGTGCCAGCAGCTTGCAGGGAACGACTGAAGCTTTCTTT

D: TRBD1
J: TRBJ2-7
V: TRBV6-8
size: once
CDR3: CASSYDRESAEQYF
DNA: TGTGCCAGCAGTTACGACAGGGAGTCCGCCGAGCAGTACTTC

D: TRBD2
J: TRBJ2-1
V: TRBV5-1
size: NA
CDR3: CASSRGGGTSGRRSYNEQFF
DNA: TGCGCCAGCAGCCGGGGGGGCGGGACTAGCGGGAGAAGGTCCTACAATGAGCAGTTCTTC

D: NA
J: TRBJ2-5
V: TRBV2
size: NA
CDR3: CASSGGGKTQYF
DNA: TGTGCCAGCAGTGGAGGCGGTAAGACCCAGTACTTC

D: NA
J: TRBJ1-2
V: TRBV2
size: NA
CDR3: CASSPSWAFSDYGYTF
DNA: TGTGCCAGCAGCCCCTCCTGGGCCTTCAGTGACTATGGCTACACCTTC

D: TRBD2
J: TRBJ2-7
V: TRBV28
size: NA
CDR3: CASNVGGSRDEQYF
DNA: TGTGCCAGCAACGTGGGCGGGAGCAGAGACGAGCAGTACTTC

D: TRBD2
J: TRBJ2-1
V: TRBV4-1
size: NA
CDR3: CASTHSTQRDYNEQFF
DNA: TGCGCCAGCACCCACTCCACCCAGCGGGACTACAATGAGCAGTTCTTC

D: TRBD1
J: TRBJ1-3
V: TRBV5-5
size: NA
CDR3: CASRRSGTGSGGSSGNTIYF
DNA: TGTGCCAGCAGGCGATCCGGGACAGGCAGCGGAGGGAGCTCTGGAAACACCATATATTTT

D: NA
J: TRBJ1-2
V: TRBV10-2
size: NA
CDR3: CASSESGAQGYTF
DNA: TGCGCCAGCAGTGAGTCAGGGGCCCAGGGCTACACCTTC

D: TRBD2
J: TRBJ2-7
V: TRBV18
size: few
CDR3: CASSPSSGGTYEQYF
DNA: TGTGCCAGCTCACCATCTAGCGGGGGGACCTACGAGCAGTACTTC

D: NA
J: TRBJ1-1
V: TRBV27
size: NA
CDR3: CASSLSAGLNTEAFF
DNA: TGTGCCAGCAGTTTATCGGCAGGACTCAACACTGAAGCTTTCTTT

D: NA
J: TRBJ2-1
V: TRBV6-5
size: NA
CDR3: CASSYSLTQNNEQFF
DNA: TGTGCCAGCAGTTACTCGCTGACTCAAAACAATGAGCAGTTCTTC

D: TRBD2
J: TRBJ2-7
V: TRBV19
size: NA
CDR3: CASSRGDGTYEQYF
DNA: TGTGCCAGTAGTCGGGGGGACGGGACCTACGAGCAGTACTTC

D: TRBD2
J: TRBJ2-5
V: TRBV4-2
size: NA
CDR3: CASSQVTSSTQETQYF
DNA: TGTGCCAGCAGCCAAGTGACTAGCAGTACCCAAGAGACCCAGTACTTC

D: NA
J: TRBJ2-2
V: TRBV4-1
size: NA
CDR3: CASSQDPTGWAGELFF
DNA: TGCGCCAGCAGCCAAGATCCTACAGGGTGGGCCGGGGAGCTGTTTTTT

D: NA
J: TRBJ2-7
V: TRBV29-1
size: NA
CDR3: CSVHGPGSEQYF
DNA: TGCAGCGTCCACGGTCCAGGTAGCGAGCAGTACTTC

D: TRBD1
J: TRBJ1-4
V: TRBV23-1
size: NA
CDR3: CASSHGEGAGSDRKEKLFF
DNA: TGCGCCAGCAGTCACGGTGAGGGGGCGGGTAGCGACAGGAAGGAAAAACTGTTTTTT

D: NA
J: TRBJ1-1
V: TRBV11-2
size: NA
CDR3: CASSLSLNTEAFF
DNA: TGTGCCAGCAGCTTATCCCTAAACACTGAAGCTTTCTTT

D: NA
J: TRBJ2-1
V: TRBV5-1
size: NA
CDR3: CASSLEETAYNEQFF
DNA: TGCGCCAGCAGCTTAGAGGAGACCGCCTACAATGAGCAGTTCTTC

D: NA
J: TRBJ1-1
V: TRBV19
size: NA
CDR3: CASSIGGRNTEAFF
DNA: TGTGCCAGTAGTATAGGCGGGAGGAACACTGAAGCTTTCTTT

D: NA
J: TRBJ1-4
V: TRBV27
size: NA
CDR3: CASSIRAEEKLFF
DNA: TGTGCCAGCAGTATCAGGGCTGAAGAAAAACTGTTTTTT

D: TRBD1
J: TRBJ1-3
V: TRBV5-4
size: NA
CDR3: CASSRRDSLSGNTIYF
DNA: TGTGCCAGCAGCCGCAGGGACAGTCTCTCTGGAAACACCATATATTTT

D: NA
J: TRBJ1-2
V: TRBV5-5
size: NA
CDR3: CASSLSQNGYTF
DNA: TGTGCCAGCAGCTTGTCGCAGAATGGCTACACCTTC

D: TRBD1
J: TRBJ1-4
V: TRBV7-6
size: NA
CDR3: CASSSGQGKSNEKLFF
DNA: TGTGCCAGCAGTTCAGGACAGGGGAAGTCTAATGAAAAACTGTTTTTT

D: TRBD1
J: TRBJ1-2
V: TRBV29-1
size: NA
CDR3: CSVPTGTVYGYTF
DNA: TGCAGCGTTCCAACCGGGACAGTGTATGGCTACACCTTC

D: TRBD1
J: TRBJ2-4
V: TRBV28
size: NA
CDR3: CASSPGTGVAWAKNIQYF
DNA: TGTGCCAGCAGTCCCGGGACAGGGGTGGCTTGGGCCAAAAACATTCAGTACTTC

D: TRBD2
J: TRBJ2-5
V: TRBV6-5
size: NA
CDR3: CASRKLAGTETQYF
DNA: TGTGCCAGCAGGAAACTAGCGGGTACGGAGACCCAGTACTTC

D: NA
J: TRBJ2-3
V: TRBV5-1
size: NA
CDR3: CASRATSRGTDTQYF
DNA: TGCGCCAGCAGGGCCACTAGTCGGGGCACAGATACGCAGTATTTT

D: NA
J: TRBJ2-7
V: TRBV15
size: NA
CDR3: CATSGIQDTGSYEQYF
DNA: TGTGCCACCAGCGGCATTCAGGACACCGGCTCCTACGAGCAGTACTTC

D: TRBD2
J: TRBJ2-1
V: TRBV6-1
size: once
CDR3: CASSGLAGYNEQFF
DNA: TGTGCCAGCAGTGGACTAGCGGGATATAATGAGCAGTTCTTC

D: NA
J: TRBJ2-3
V: TRBV20-1
size: NA
CDR3: CSAPSGDTQYF
DNA: TGCAGTGCTCCTTCAGGGGATACGCAGTATTTT

D: NA
J: TRBJ1-1
V: TRBV19
size: NA
CDR3: CASRPGHAGGTEAFF
DNA: TGTGCCAGTAGACCGGGCCACGCGGGCGGCACTGAAGCTTTCTTT

D: TRBD2
J: TRBJ2-7
V: TRBV6-1
size: few
CDR3: CASRPGGTYEQYF
DNA: TGTGCCAGCCGCCCGGGAGGTACCTACGAGCAGTACTTC

D: TRBD1
J: TRBJ2-3
V: TRBV13
size: NA
CDR3: CASSLRQGVPRDTQYF
DNA: TGTGCCAGCAGCCTTCGACAGGGGGTCCCGAGGGATACGCAGTATTTT

D: TRBD1
J: TRBJ1-2
V: TRBV27
size: NA
CDR3: CASSLSPGTGRSGYTF
DNA: TGTGCCAGCAGTTTATCTCCCGGGACAGGGAGGAGTGGCTACACCTTC

D: TRBD2
J: TRBJ2-7
V: TRBV13
size: NA
CDR3: CASSSPLAGVGEQYF
DNA: TGTGCCAGCAGCTCCCCCCTAGCGGGAGTCGGCGAGCAGTACTTC

D: TRBD2
J: TRBJ2-1
V: TRBV7-8
size: NA
CDR3: CASSLAREYNEQFF
DNA: TGTGCCAGCAGCTTAGCGCGGGAGTACAATGAGCAGTTCTTC

D: NA
J: TRBJ2-6
V: TRBV14
size: once
CDR3: CASSPNPGTPGANVLTF
DNA: TGTGCCAGCAGCCCGAATCCCGGGACACCCGGGGCCAACGTCCTGACTTTC

D: NA
J: TRBJ2-7
V: TRBV5-1
size: NA
CDR3: CASSSQGYEQYF
DNA: TGCGCCAGCAGCTCTCAGGGCTACGAGCAGTACTTC

D: TRBD1
J: TRBJ2-1
V: TRBV28
size: NA
CDR3: CASSTPRDRTFF
DNA: TGTGCCAGCAGCACCCCGCGGGACAGGACGTTCTTC

D: NA
J: TRBJ2-7
V: TRBV29-1
size: NA
CDR3: CSAEGASYEQYF
DNA: TGCAGCGCAGAAGGGGCTTCCTACGAGCAGTACTTC

D: TRBD1
J: TRBJ1-1
V: TRBV6-5
size: once
CDR3: CASSEGTGRKAFF
DNA: TGTGCCAGCAGTGAAGGGACAGGGCGTAAAGCTTTCTTT

D: TRBD1
J: TRBJ2-2
V: TRBV4-2
size: few
CDR3: CASRQNGDRVPGELFF
DNA: TGTGCCAGCCGACAAAATGGGGACAGGGTGCCCGGGGAGCTGTTTTTT

D: NA
J: TRBJ2-2
V: TRBV27
size: NA
CDR3: CASSGGATGELFF
DNA: TGTGCCAGCAGTGGGGGGGCCACCGGGGAGCTGTTTTTT

D: TRBD2
J: TRBJ2-7
V: TRBV18
size: NA
CDR3: CASSLSEVAGGNYEQYF
DNA: TGTGCCAGCTCACTCAGTGAGGTAGCGGGAGGAAACTACGAGCAGTACTTC

D: NA
J: TRBJ2-1
V: TRBV5-1
size: NA
CDR3: CASSLGGGITYNEQFF
DNA: TGCGCCAGCAGCTTGGGAGGCGGGATCACCTACAATGAGCAGTTCTTC

D: NA
J: TRBJ1-2
V: TRBV7-9
size: NA
CDR3: CASSLEGRGKDGYTF
DNA: TGTGCCAGCAGCTTAGAAGGCAGGGGCAAAGATGGCTACACCTTC

D: TRBD2
J: TRBJ2-3
V: TRBV7-9
size: NA
CDR3: CASSLAGTSGSSDTQYF
DNA: TGTGCCAGCAGCTTAGCGGGGACTAGCGGGAGTTCAGATACGCAGTATTTT

D: NA
J: TRBJ1-4
V: TRBV2
size: few
CDR3: CASNRVINEKLFF
DNA: TGTGCCAGCAACCGGGTCATTAATGAAAAACTGTTTTTT

D: TRBD1
J: TRBJ2-7
V: TRBV5-1
size: NA
CDR3: CASSLGDRGNEQYF
DNA: TGCGCCAGCAGCTTGGGGGACAGGGGCAACGAGCAGTACTTC

D: NA
J: TRBJ1-5
V: TRBV2
size: NA
CDR3: CASSEIEKPQHF
DNA: TGTGCCAGCAGTGAAATTGAGAAGCCCCAGCATTTT

D: TRBD2
J: TRBJ2-7
V: TRBV9
size: NA
CDR3: CASSGRLAGGIYEQYF
DNA: TGTGCCAGCAGCGGACGACTAGCGGGAGGAATCTACGAGCAGTACTTC

D: NA
J: TRBJ2-5
V: TRBV5-1
size: NA
CDR3: CASSLEFSRGKTQYF
DNA: TGCGCCAGCAGCTTGGAGTTTTCAAGGGGAAAGACCCAGTACTTC

D: NA
J: TRBJ1-2
V: TRBV5-4
size: NA
CDR3: CASSFSRDKNYGYTF
DNA: TGTGCCAGCAGCTTCAGCCGGGACAAGAACTATGGCTACACCTTC

D: NA
J: TRBJ2-2
V: TRBV6-4
size: NA
CDR3: CASSDEGAPTGELFF
DNA: TGTGCCAGCAGTGACGAAGGGGCGCCCACCGGGGAGCTGTTTTTT

D: TRBD2
J: TRBJ2-1
V: TRBV5-1
size: NA
CDR3: CASSFRTSGPRGYYNEQFF
DNA: TGCGCCAGCAGCTTTCGGACTAGCGGCCCCAGGGGTTACTACAATGAGCAGTTCTTC

D: NA
J: TRBJ2-7
V: TRBV2
size: once
CDR3: CASSPWGDREQYF
DNA: TGTGCCAGCAGTCCGTGGGGGGATCGCGAGCAGTACTTC